Following are 20 T cell receptor beta chains from one sample sequenced in a study of monozygotic twins with inflammatory bowel disease. After re-calling the 5' RACE reads, TCRdb lists one entry per CDR3 protein, DNA absent. The sample has about 450,000 distinct CDR3 sequences, and its top ten clones hold around 2.4%. Input material: blood. These receptors were obtained from a human donor with ulcerative colitis or Crohn's disease, or a healthy co-twin of an affected twin (not recorded which).

J is TRBJ1-5 and V is TRBV20-1; TCRdb's D call of TRBD1 is untestable without DNA. Looked up from germline, CDR1 is DFQATT and CDR2 is SNEGSKA (reference sequence). There are 14 residues in the CDR3. CDR3 in amino acids: CSARAGTGQQPQHF.

V is TRBV28 and J is TRBJ1-5. Germline CDR1 reads MDHEN; CDR2 reads SYDVKM. The CDR3 is made up of 17 amino acids. CDR3: CASSLNSGGGLLAAQHF. Variable domain in full (rest from reference TRBV28 and TRBJ1-5): DVKVTQSSRYLVKRTGEKVFLECVQDMDHENMFWYRQDPGLGLRLIYFSYDVKMKEKGDIPEGYSVSREKKERFSLILESASTNQTSMYLCASSLNSGGGLLAAQHFGDGTRLSIL.

This rearrangement joins TRBV10-2 to TRBJ2-1; TCRdb outputs TRBD1, but without DNA this stays unchecked. CDR1 is WSHSY, CDR2 SAAADI, per germline. The CDR3 is 11 residues long. The CDR3 sequence: CASSRGTEQFF.

This rearrangement joins TRBV29-1 to TRBJ2-7. This CDR3 spans 15 amino acids. Germline assignment: CDR1 SQVTM and CDR2 ANQGSEA. The CDR3 sequence: CSVEDRTRKAYEQYF.

This chain uses TRBV5-1 with TRBJ2-1. Germline V gene lookup returns CDR1 SGHRS and CDR2 YFSETQ. The CDR3 spans 14 residues. The CDR3: CASSFTGPYNEQFF.

The chain couples TRBV20-1 to TRBJ2-1. Germline V gene sequence: CDR1 DFQATT, CDR2 SNEGSKA (reference sequence). The CDR3 runs to 13 residues. The CDR3 loop reads CSARVGKTHEQFF.

The rearrangement uses TRBV5-1 and TRBJ2-4; lacking DNA, the TRBD1 call made by TCRdb goes unchecked. CDR1 SGHRS and CDR2 YFSETQ come from the germline V gene. CDR3 size: 16 residues. The CDR3 loop is CASSLDSGEDKNIQYF. Variable domain in full (rest from reference TRBV5-1 and TRBJ2-4): KAGVTQTPRYLIKTRGQQVTLSCSPISGHRSVSWYQQTPGQGLQFLFEYFSETQRNKGNFPGRFSGRQFSNSRSEMNVSTLELGDSALYLCASSLDSGEDKNIQYFGAGTRLSVL.

The J gene is TRBJ2-1, the V gene TRBV27; TCRdb outputs TRBD1, but without DNA this stays unchecked. The CDR3 spans 13 residues. CDR1 and CDR2 (germline): MNHEY, SMNVEV (reference sequence). This CDR3 reads CASKQGGVNEQFF.

V is TRBV30 and J is TRBJ2-1; TCRdb outputs TRBD1, but without DNA this stays unchecked. The CDR3 sequence is 15 residues long. Germline assignment: CDR1 GTSNPN and CDR2 SVGIG (reference sequence). CDR3 protein: CAWSVGTANYNEQFF.

The chain has TRBV4-3 and TRBJ2-5; checking the TCRdb D call of TRBD2 is not possible without DNA. CDR1 and CDR2 from the germline V gene are LGHNA and YSLEER. This CDR3 has 16 amino acids. The CDR3 is CASSQDQAGYQETQYF.

The V call is TRBV19, the J call TRBJ1-2. This CDR3 has 12 amino acids. Germline lookup yields CDR1 LNHDA and CDR2 SQIVND (reference sequence). CDR3 sequence reads: CASRLMDYGYTF.

CDR3 sequence: CASSPQGGAPTGELFF. The gene calls are TRBV7-9 and TRBJ2-2; the D call from TCRdb, TRBD1, cannot be confirmed without DNA. The CDR3 loop spans 16 amino acids. CDR1 is SEHNR, CDR2 FQNEAQ, per germline (reference sequence).

J is TRBJ1-1 and V is TRBV5-1; TCRdb's D gene call, TRBD1, goes unchecked for lack of DNA. The CDR3 sequence is 15 residues long. CDR1 and CDR2 from the germline V gene are SGHRS and YFSETQ. The CDR3: CASRRGVKGNTEAFF.

The rearrangement joins TRBV4-3 to TRBJ2-7; TCRdb reports TRBD1, a call that lacks DNA to check it against. From germline, CDR1 is LGHNA and CDR2 YSLEER. The CDR3 length is 15 residues. CDR3 loop: CASSLSGGHTYEQYF.

V and J are TRBV30 and TRBJ2-1. This CDR3 spans 15 amino acids. Germline values: CDR1 GTSNPN, CDR2 SVGIG (reference sequence). CDR3 sequence: CAWSGVSRGTNEQFF. Using reference TRBV30 and TRBJ2-1 for the parts outside the CDR3, the full variable domain is SQTIHQWPATLVQPVGSPLSLECTVEGTSNPNLYWYRQAAGRGLQLLFYSVGIGQISSEVPQNLSASRPQDRQFILSSKKLLLSDSGFYLCAWSGVSRGTNEQFFGPGTRLTVL.

The chain couples TRBV5-5 to TRBJ1-3. This CDR3 comprises 15 residues. Germline values: CDR1 SGHKS, CDR2 YYEKEE (reference sequence). CDR3: CASSLIVRSGNTIYF.

This chain connects TRBV5-1 to TRBJ1-1; no DNA is available, so the TRBD1 call from TCRdb remains unchecked. The CDR3 extends over 15 amino acids. Germline CDR1 and CDR2: SGHRS and YFSETQ. CDR3 amino acids: CASSAGDRANTEAFF.

The chain couples TRBV5-5 to TRBJ2-7; TCRdb gives TRBD2 as the D gene, but with no DNA this cannot be confirmed. Germline V CDR1 and CDR2: SGHKS, YYEKEE (reference sequence). The CDR3 length is 13 residues. The CDR3 here is CASSARETYEQYF.

V and J are TRBV4-3 and TRBJ1-5; TCRdb's D gene call, TRBD1, goes unchecked for lack of DNA. CDR3 length equals 15 residues. Germline V gene data show CDR1 as LGHNA and CDR2 as YSLEER. The CDR3 spells CASSQDQGSGQPQHF.

The V call is TRBV29-1, the J call TRBJ2-3; TCRdb's assignment of TRBD1 cannot be checked, as there is no DNA. Looked up from germline, CDR1 is SQVTM and CDR2 is ANQGSEA. The CDR3 spans 14 residues. Here the CDR3 reads CSGEGFGGWNTQYF.